Shown below are 18 T cell receptor beta chains from a single sample sequenced in a study of blood T cell repertoires in COVID-19. Assay used: immunoSEQ multiplex PCR; TCRdb lists only in-frame clones, some missing. The table lists tens of thousands of clones, 90% of them singletons. The specimen was peripheral blood. The receptor source for this set is a man at least 80 years old with acute or convalescent COVID-19.

The chain employs TRBV2 and TRBJ1-3; D is uncertain. Germline-derived CDR1 and CDR2 are SNHLY and FYNNEI. V lost 10 bases to trimming and J lost 0 bases, with 10 bases between them. This CDR3 has 13 residues. The CDR3 DNA reads TGTGCCACATATCTAAGCTCTGGAAACACCATATATTTT. Translating gives CATYLSSGNTIYF.

This chain joins TRBV7-2 and TRBJ1-3; possible D gene TRBD1, 5 bases. CDR1 SGHTA and CDR2 FQGNSA come from the germline V gene. V lost 0 bases, J lost 7 bases, and 10 bases lay in between. The CDR3 runs to 14 residues. CDR3 amino acids: CASSLAGGRNTIYF. DNA of the CDR3: TGTGCCAGCAGCTTAGCGGGGGGGAGGAACACCATATATTTT.

V is TRBV5-1 and J is TRBJ2-1, with D tentatively TRBD2 (7 bases). CDR3 size: 20 residues. The germline gives CDR1 SGHRS, CDR2 YFSETQ. Trimming shortened V by 3 bases and J by 1 base, and 26 bases separated the two germline ends. The CDR3 DNA reads TGCGCCAGCAGCTACCCGGCGCGGAGGGGGGGGCCGGAATCCTACAATGAGCAGTTCTTC. This sequence encodes CASSYPARRGGPESYNEQFF. The full variable domain, its missing parts supplied by reference TRBV5-1 and TRBJ2-1, is KAGVTQTPRYLIKTRGQQVTLSCSPISGHRSVSWYQQTPGQGLQFLFEYFSETQRNKGNFPGRFSGRQFSNSRSEMNVSTLELGDSALYLCASSYPARRGGPESYNEQFFGPGTRLTVL.

The rearrangement uses TRBV19 and TRBJ1-1; D possibly corresponds to TRBD1 (5 bases). The germline V and J ends were trimmed by 7 bases and 7 bases, with 19 bases remaining between them. The CDR3 has 14 residues. Germline CDR1 and CDR2: LNHDA and SQIVND (reference sequence). DNA for the CDR3: TGTGCCAGTACCCAGGGCCCATTCGGCGGTGAAGCTTTCTTT. This codes for CASTQGPFGGEAFF.

The V call is TRBV5-1, the J call TRBJ1-5; 10 positions agree with TRBD1. Losses at the gene ends were 0 bases for V and 2 bases for J; bases not matched to a gene: 2. The CDR3 is made up of 16 amino acids. In germline, CDR1 is SGHRS, CDR2 YFSETQ. CDR3 in DNA: TGCGCCAGCAGCTTGGGGGACAGGGGTGGCAATCAGCCCCAGCATTTT. Translating it yields CASSLGDRGGNQPQHF.

V gene TRBV2 combines with J gene TRBJ2-2, with 9 bases matching TRBD1. Germline loops: CDR1 SNHLY, CDR2 FYNNEI. The V gene end was trimmed by 1 base and the J gene end by 6 bases; junction bases not matched to a gene: 0. The CDR3 covers 14 residues. In nucleotides, the CDR3 is TGTGCCAGCAGTGAAGGGACAGGGGCCGGGGAGCTGTTTTTT. Its translation is CASSEGTGAGELFF.

V usage is TRBV14 and J usage is TRBJ2-1; D is ambiguous. Germline V CDR1 and CDR2: SGHDN, FVKESK. The CDR3 totals 14 residues. V was cut by 4 bases and J by 4 bases, with 11 bases left in between. CDR3 amino acids: CASSRHKRYNEQFF. CDR3 sequence (DNA): TGTGCCAGCAGCCGACACAAACGGTACAATGAGCAGTTCTTC.

This sequence joins TRBV30 and TRBJ1-1; possible D gene TRBD1, 6 bases. Deletions cut 2 bases from V and 7 bases from J, with 14 bases between. The CDR3 is 13 amino acids. The germline CDR1 and CDR2 sequences are GTSNPN and SVGIG (reference sequence). This chain's CDR3 is CAWSSQGVVEAFF. CDR3 in DNA: TGTGCCTGGAGTTCACAGGGCGTGGTTGAAGCTTTCTTT.

This chain connects TRBV6-5 to TRBJ2-7; the D gene is possibly TRBD1 (6 bases). Germline V gene sequence: CDR1 MNHEY, CDR2 SVGAGI. This CDR3 comprises 14 residues. Trimming cost V 6 bases and J 0 bases, with 12 bases left between them. The CDR3 DNA sequence: TGTGCCAGCAGCCTGGACAGTCCCTCCTACGAGCAGTACTTC. It yields the protein CASSLDSPSYEQYF.

The chain carries TRBV6-4 and TRBJ2-3, with 7 bases identical to TRBD2. The V gene's germline CDR1 is MRHNA and CDR2 SNTAGT. There are 15 residues in the CDR3. With 4 bases clipped from V and 4 bases from J, the junction kept 8 bases outside the gene matches. The DNA of the CDR3 is TGTGCCAGCAGTGCCACCTGGGGGGGGGCAGATACGCAGTATTTT. It codes for CASSATWGGADTQYF.

This chain links TRBV10-3 with TRBJ1-5; no reliable D call. The length of the CDR3 is 14 residues. The V gene's germline CDR1 is ENHRY and CDR2 SYGVKD. Trimming took off 5 bases at V and 2 bases at J, with 10 bases between the two ends. CDR3 nucleotide sequence: TGTGCCATCAGTCCGACCGAGGGCAATCAGCCCCAGCATTTT. Translating it yields CAISPTEGNQPQHF.

The rearrangement joins TRBV27 to TRBJ2-1; 9 positions agree with TRBD1. J gave up 6 bases and V 5 bases, and 5 bases lay outside the gene matches. Germline V gives CDR1 MNHEY, CDR2 SMNVEV (reference sequence). The length of the CDR3 is 14 residues. The CDR3 bases are TGTGCCAGCAGTGGGACAGGGTATTCCAATGAGCAGTTCTTC. Translating gives CASSGTGYSNEQFF.

The chain uses TRBV18 and TRBJ2-2, with 8 bases that match TRBD1. This CDR3 has 15 residues. CDR1 and CDR2 (germline): KGHSH, LQKENI. J gave up 6 bases and V 3 bases, and 6 bases lay outside the gene matches. CDR3 in DNA: TGTGCCAGCTCACCCTCGACAGGGGACGCCGGGGAGCTGTTTTTT. Its translation: CASSPSTGDAGELFF.

J is TRBJ1-4 and V is TRBV12-3 or TRBV12-4; D is unresolved. V gave up 6 bases and J gave up 8 bases, with 10 bases separating them. The CDR3 spans 12 residues. CDR3: CASRRSVEKLFF. The CDR3 region has the DNA TGTGCCAGCAGGCGATCGGTGGAAAAACTGTTTTTT.

The gene calls are TRBV4-1 and TRBJ2-7, with 11 positions matching TRBD2. The germline gives CDR1 MGHRA, CDR2 YSYEKL. This CDR3 region has 16 residues. The J segment lost 3 bases and the V segment lost 3 bases, leaving 7 bases of the junction unmatched. The CDR3 sequence is CASSQGPLAGGYEQYF. The CDR3, as DNA: TGCGCCAGCAGCCAGGGGCCGCTAGCGGGGGGCTACGAGCAGTACTTC.

The V and J genes are TRBV28 and TRBJ1-3, with a weak D call TRBD1 (5 bases). This CDR3 region has 12 residues. V dropped 8 bases and J dropped 0 bases, with 5 bases sitting between them. The V gene's germline CDR1 is MDHEN and CDR2 SYDVKM. The CDR3 protein is CASQGSGNTIYF. The CDR3 coding sequence is TGTGCCAGCCAGGGCTCTGGAAACACCATATATTTT.

This chain connects TRBV2 to TRBJ1-6; D is uncertain. CDR1 and CDR2 (germline): SNHLY, FYNNEI. V lost 6 bases and J 13 bases, leaving 19 bases between the germline ends. The CDR3 consists of 14 residues. The CDR3 bases are TGTGCCAGCAGGACGGGTCCCACCGCGAGTCCCCTCCACTTT. Protein product: CASRTGPTASPLHF.

This chain connects TRBV6-1 to TRBJ1-6, with TRBD1 identical over 8 bases. V lost 2 bases and J lost 7; bases outside the gene matches: 4. The length of the CDR3 is 15 residues. Germline V gene data show CDR1 as MNHNS and CDR2 as SASEGT. CDR3 amino acids: CASSEPGQVNSPLHF. DNA of the CDR3: TGTGCCAGCAGTGAACCGGGACAGGTCAATTCACCCCTCCACTTT.